This is a list of T cell receptor beta chains from one sample in a study of CD8 T cells in Susac syndrome. Via MiXCR, TCRdb re-called the immunoSEQ multiplex PCR reads, giving one row per CDR3 protein. Among 150,000 to 200,000 distinct CDR3 sequences, approximately 95% were seen once, and the ten largest hold about 0.16%. Sequencing was performed on CD8+ T cells from PBMCs. These receptors came from a human donor with multiple sclerosis. CDR3s include the opening cysteine and the closing phenylalanine or tryptophan. Each record gives: D gene, V gene, J gene, clone size, CDR3 DNA, CDR3 protein. The D gene is left open where the match is weak. Clone size is stated in some rows and not others, as once, few, many or a class when expanded.

>-|TRBV14|TRBJ2-1|few
TGTGCCAGCAGCCAAGGAGTCTACAATGAGCAGTTCTTC
CASSQGVYNEQFF
>TRBD2|TRBV7-9|TRBJ2-5|-
TGTGCCAGCAGCTCACCCGGGACTAGCGGGAGGACGACAAAAGAGACCCAGTACTTC
CASSSPGTSGRTTKETQYF
>-|TRBV27|TRBJ2-7|-
TGTGCCAGCAGTTACCTGGGACGGTCCTCCGAGCAGTACTTC
CASSYLGRSSEQYF
>-|TRBV12-3/TRBV12-4|TRBJ2-1|-
TGTGCCAGCAGTTTATCCTCGGACAATGAGCAGTTCTTC
CASSLSSDNEQFF
>-|TRBV15|TRBJ1-5|-
TGTGCCACCAGCACGCTCGGCAATCAGCCCCAGCATTTT
CATSTLGNQPQHF
>TRBD2|TRBV19|TRBJ2-1|-
TGTGCCAGTAGTGCAATCGGACTAGTAGGTGAGCAGTTCTTC
CASSAIGLVGEQFF
>-|TRBV29-1|TRBJ2-5|-
TGCAGCGTTAGGAGACCAGAGACCCAGTACTTC
CSVRRPETQYF
>-|TRBV4-1|TRBJ1-1|-
TGCGCCAGCAGCCACCAAGGTGGGGACACTGAAGCTTTCTTT
CASSHQGGDTEAFF
>-|TRBV5-1|TRBJ2-5|-
TGCGCCAGCAGCTTGGGTCTGGGGGAGACCCAGTACTTC
CASSLGLGETQYF
>-|TRBV13|TRBJ1-2|once
TGTGCCAGCAGCGTAAGGGGAGGGGAGTCAAGCTATGGCTACACCTTC
CASSVRGGESSYGYTF
>-|TRBV2|TRBJ2-5|once
TGTGCCAGCAGTCGGGGCCAAGAGACCCAGTACTTC
CASSRGQETQYF
>TRBD2|TRBV11-2|TRBJ2-5|once
TGTGCCAGCAGCTTTAGCGGGAGGGCCGAGGAGACCCAGTACTTC
CASSFSGRAEETQYF
>TRBD2|TRBV4-1|TRBJ2-5|-
TGCGCCAGCAGCCAAGTTAGCGGCGGGAGTGGGGAGACCCAGTACTTC
CASSQVSGGSGETQYF
>-|TRBV12-3/TRBV12-4|TRBJ2-5|-
TGTGCCAGCAACTCCGGGACGAAACAAGAGACCCAGTACTTC
CASNSGTKQETQYF
>TRBD2|TRBV30|TRBJ2-1|-
TGTGCCTCGCAAGCTAGCGGGTACTACAATGAGCAGTTCTTC
CASQASGYYNEQFF
>-|TRBV9|TRBJ1-5|-
TGTGCCAGCAGCCCCGGGGGGCACCAGCCCCAGCATTTT
CASSPGGHQPQHF
>-|TRBV11-2|TRBJ2-1|-
TGTGCCAGCAGCGGACGCACAGGGTTAAGCTCCTACAATGAGCAGTTCTTC
CASSGRTGLSSYNEQFF
>TRBD1|TRBV20-1|TRBJ2-5|-
TGCAGTGCTAGGCCCTGGACAGGGGGGAAAGAGACCCAGTACTTC
CSARPWTGGKETQYF
>TRBD2|TRBV9|TRBJ2-7|-
TGTGCCAGCAGCCCCAGCGGGATCGGCGACGAGCAGTACTTC
CASSPSGIGDEQYF
>-|TRBV29-1|TRBJ1-2|-
TGCAGCGCCGGAGAGGGATATGGCTACACCTTC
CSAGEGYGYTF
>-|TRBV14|TRBJ2-3|once
TGTGCCAGCAGTCAAATGAACTCTAGCACAGATACGCAGTATTTT
CASSQMNSSTDTQYF